A single sample gave rise to the 27 T cell receptor beta chains below, sequenced in a study of identifying expanded T cells in peripheral blood. Sequenced by immunoSEQ multiplex PCR; TCRdb stores in-frame clones only, minus some. Among tens of thousands of clones listed, around four fifths were seen once. Sequencing was done on a sample of blood. These receptors all stem from a person between 18 and 75 years old in good health.

The chain has TRBV6-5 and TRBJ1-5, with 9 bases aligning to TRBD1. Trimming removed 5 bases from V and 6 bases from J; junction bases left unmatched: 5. CDR3 length: 14 residues. Germline CDR1 reads MNHEY; CDR2 reads SVGAGI. The CDR3 sequence is CASSPRDRVQPQHF. The CDR3, as DNA: TGTGCCAGCAGTCCGCGGGACAGGGTTCAGCCCCAGCATTTT.

V and J are TRBV30 and TRBJ1-1; 8 nucleotides align to TRBD1. The germline gives CDR1 GTSNPN, CDR2 SVGIG (reference sequence). Trimming at V came to 2 bases and at J to 4 bases, leaving 6 bases not matched to a gene. The CDR3 extends over 14 amino acids. The DNA for the CDR3 is TGTGCCTGGAGTACAGGGGGGGTCTTCACTGAAGCTTTCTTT. It yields the protein CAWSTGGVFTEAFF.

The chain has TRBV21-1 and TRBJ2-4; TRBD2 is the table's D call and was not checked against the DNA. TRBV21-1 is recorded as a pseudogene. The CDR3 loop spans 22 amino acids. The CDR3 DNA follows: TGTGCCAGCAGCAAAGCGGGGATAGCGGGAGAAGAGCCCGGATTGACCAAAAACATTCAGTACTTC. This encodes CASSKAGIAGEEPGLTKNIQYF.

V gene TRBV5-6 combines with J gene TRBJ1-2, with D perhaps matching TRBD1 (6 bases). The CDR3 has 13 residues. CDR1 is SGHDT, CDR2 YYEEEE, per germline. V was trimmed by 5 bases and J by 2 bases, leaving 10 bases between them. The CDR3 reads CASRYQGNYGYTF. CDR3 nucleotides: TGTGCCAGCAGGTACCAGGGGAACTATGGCTACACCTTC.

This clone was seen more than once but under ten times. The chain links TRBV5-4 to TRBJ2-1; 7 nucleotides match TRBD1. Losses at the gene ends were 4 bases for V and 5 bases for J; bases not matched to a gene: 9. The CDR3 length is 15 residues. Germline V gene lookup returns CDR1 SGHNT and CDR2 YYREEE (reference sequence). The CDR3 region is CASSLPQGMNNEQFF. In DNA form, the CDR3 reads TGTGCCAGCAGCCTCCCACAGGGGATGAACAATGAGCAGTTCTTC.

V is TRBV19 and J is TRBJ2-1, with no clear D. The ends were cut back, 5 bases at V and 4 bases at J, with 18 bases in the middle. This CDR3 spans 16 amino acids. The germline V gene has CDR1 LNHDA and CDR2 SQIVND (reference sequence). The CDR3 here is CASSVRAQNLYNEQFF. CDR3 in DNA: TGTGCCAGTAGTGTTAGGGCCCAGAACCTTTACAATGAGCAGTTCTTC.

The rearrangement links TRBV9 to TRBJ2-1, with 7 bases matching TRBD1. CDR1 SGDLS and CDR2 YYNGEE come from the germline V gene. The CDR3 covers 15 residues. The V and J ends lost 0 bases and 2 bases, in that order; junction bases with no gene match: 2. The CDR3 coding sequence is TGTGCCAGCAGCGTAGGTCAGGGGGCCTACAATGAGCAGTTCTTC. Protein product: CASSVGQGAYNEQFF.

V is TRBV21-1 and J is TRBJ2-3; TRBD1 is taken as the D call from the table, unchecked against the DNA. TRBV21-1 is shown as a pseudogene. The length of the CDR3 is 19 residues. CDR3 coding DNA: TGTGCCAGCAGCCTTAGGTGGACAGGGGGGTTATGTAGCACAGATACGCAGTATTTT. Protein: CASSLRWTGGLCSTDTQYF.

The CDR3: CASSEQGARETQYF. CDR3 bases: TGTGCCAGCAGTGAACAGGGGGCGCGGGAGACCCAGTACTTC. The chain has TRBV28 and TRBJ2-5; 9 bases line up with TRBD1. Trimming took 5 bases from V and 5 from J; bases not matched to a gene: 6. Germline CDR1 is MDHEN and CDR2 is SYDVKM. CDR3 size: 14 residues.

This clone was detected a few times. The chain recombines TRBV7-9 with TRBJ2-7; possible D gene TRBD2, 6 bases. V was cut by 1 base and J by 3 bases, with 10 bases left in between. In germline, CDR1 is SEHNR, CDR2 FQNEAQ (reference sequence). This CDR3 contains 14 residues. DNA of the CDR3: TGTGCCAGCAGCTTAGAGGGAGGCATCTACGAGCAGTACTTC. Encoded protein: CASSLEGGIYEQYF.

This clone occurred many times. The genes are TRBV29-1 and TRBJ1-2; possible D gene TRBD1, 6 bases. CDR1 is SQVTM and CDR2 is ANQGSEA in the germline V gene. V shed 0 bases and J shed 3 bases, with 14 bases lying between them. The CDR3 totals 15 residues. CDR3 protein: CSVEDLTGRHYGYTF. The CDR3 DNA reads as TGCAGCGTTGAAGATCTAACAGGGCGACACTATGGCTACACCTTC.

The chain is built from TRBV9 and TRBJ2-7; perhaps D is TRBD1 or TRBD2 (6 bases each). Germline V gene sequence: CDR1 SGDLS, CDR2 YYNGEE. CDR3 length: 13 residues. Trimming took 1 base from V and 5 from J, leaving 10 bases between them. CDR3 region: CASSVYREDEQYV. The CDR3 bases are TGTGCCAGCAGCGTATACAGGGAGGACGAGCAGTACGTC.

The chain links TRBV7-6 to TRBJ1-4, with TRBD1 identical over 8 bases. From germline, CDR1 is SGHVS and CDR2 FNYEAQ. V dropped 1 base and J dropped 2; count of bases not matched to a gene: 0. The CDR3 has 15 amino acids. The CDR3 loop reads CASSLGDRTNEKLFF. CDR3 coding DNA: TGTGCCAGCAGCTTAGGGGACAGGACTAATGAAAAACTGTTTTTT.

The J gene is TRBJ1-2, the V gene TRBV10-2; D is perhaps TRBD1 (6 bases). This CDR3 contains 13 residues. The ends were cut back, 4 bases at V and 13 bases at J, with 19 bases in the middle. Germline V gene data show CDR1 as WSHSY and CDR2 as SAAADI. The CDR3 DNA reads as TGCGCCAGCAGTGTTAAGGGGGGGAGTCCGGCCACCTTC. Amino acid sequence: CASSVKGGSPATF.

Of note for this clone: The sample holds other DNA sequences that translate to the same CDR3. V is TRBV5-1 and J is TRBJ1-2; D remains unclear. The CDR3 is 13 residues long. The ends were cut back, 2 bases at V and 6 bases at J, with 11 bases in the middle. From germline, CDR1 is SGHRS and CDR2 YFSETQ. The CDR3 sequence: CASSFSGVDGYTF. CDR3 coding DNA: TGCGCCAGCAGCTTTTCCGGGGTAGATGGCTACACCTTC.

The chain carries TRBV5-6 and TRBJ1-1, with TRBD1 matching 8 bases. Trimming at V came to 5 bases and at J to 1 base, leaving 10 bases not matched to a gene. This CDR3 is built from 16 residues. In germline, CDR1 is SGHDT, CDR2 YYEEEE. The DNA for the CDR3 is TGTGCCAGCAGACGCAGGGGGCTTGATGGGAACACTGAAGCTTTCTTT. It yields the protein CASRRRGLDGNTEAFF.

This chain joins TRBV2 and TRBJ1-6; D gene uncertain. CDR1 SNHLY and CDR2 FYNNEI come from the germline V gene. This CDR3 contains 14 residues. Deletions cut 4 bases from V and 5 bases from J, with 9 bases between. The CDR3 coding sequence is TGTGCCAGCAGTGCTCTGCTGAATAATTCACCCCTCCACTTT. The encoded protein is CASSALLNNSPLHF.

The V call is TRBV7-9, the J call TRBJ2-7; 9 bases are a match to TRBD1. The germline V gene encodes CDR1 SEHNR and CDR2 FQNEAQ (reference sequence). V shed 3 bases, J shed 0 bases, and the junction held 6 bases outside the gene matches. The CDR3 contains 16 residues. Here the CDR3 reads CASSFTGGPSSYEQYF. The CDR3 DNA is TGTGCCAGCAGCTTCACAGGGGGCCCATCCTCCTACGAGCAGTACTTC.

The gene calls are TRBV19 and TRBJ2-2; the D is unclear. This CDR3 is 13 amino acids long. V lost 4 bases and J lost 1, with 4 bases in between. CDR1 LNHDA and CDR2 SQIVND come from the germline V gene (reference sequence). The CDR3 nucleotides read TGTGCCAGTAGTAACAGGAACACCGGGGAGCTGTTTTTT. Translation: CASSNRNTGELFF.

V gene TRBV6-5 combines with J gene TRBJ2-7, with D maybe TRBD1 (6 bases). The CDR3 is 12 residues long. Trimming stripped 11 bases from V and 0 bases from J, with 11 bases between. CDR1 is MNHEY and CDR2 is SVGAGI in the germline V gene. In nucleotides, the CDR3 is TGTGCCGTAGGGGGTAGCTCCTACGAGCAGTACTTC. This codes for CAVGGSSYEQYF.

The genes are TRBV15 and TRBJ2-7; D possibly uses TRBD1 or TRBD2 (6 bases each). CDR1 is LNHNV and CDR2 is YYDKDF in the germline V gene (reference sequence). The CDR3 consists of 16 residues. Trimming cost V 0 bases and J 2 bases, with 14 bases left between them. In DNA, the CDR3 is TGTGCCACCAGCAGAGATAGCATAGGGGGGACCTACGAGCAGTACGTC. Translation gives CATSRDSIGGTYEQYV.

The chain is built from TRBV19 and TRBJ1-1; no clear D. This CDR3 contains 14 residues. V gave up 5 bases and J gave up 0 bases, with 10 bases separating them. Per the germline V gene, CDR1 is LNHDA and CDR2 is SQIVND (reference sequence). In nucleotides, the CDR3 is TGTGCCAGTAGTGTACAAATCGTGAACACTGAAGCTTTCTTT. It yields the protein CASSVQIVNTEAFF.

The genes are TRBV12-5 and TRBJ2-7; 7 bases map to TRBD1. CDR1 and CDR2 (germline): LGHNT, FRNRAP. V shed 0 bases and J 3 bases; nucleotides not matched to a gene: 8. There are 16 residues in the CDR3. The CDR3 sequence is CASGLVVGTAYYEQYF. CDR3 bases: TGTGCTAGTGGTTTGGTAGTAGGGACAGCCTACTACGAGCAGTACTTC.

V gene TRBV11-3 combines with J gene TRBJ2-1; the match to TRBD2 covers 8 bases. Trimming took 0 bases from V and 4 from J; bases not matched to a gene: 5. This CDR3 comprises 16 residues. Looked up from germline, CDR1 is SGHNT and CDR2 is YENEEA. CDR3 coding DNA: TGTGCCAGCAGCTTAGATTCGAGCGGGAGTTACAATGAGCAGTTCTTC. Protein product: CASSLDSSGSYNEQFF. The variable domain in full, completed from reference TRBV11-3 and TRBJ2-1, reads EAGVVQSPRYKIIEKKQPVAFWCNPISGHNTLYWYLQNLGQGPELLIRYENEEAVDDSQLPKDRFSAERLKGVDSTLKIQPAELGDSAVYLCASSLDSSGSYNEQFFGPGTRLTVL.

This rearrangement joins TRBV5-1 to TRBJ1-4, with a possible D match to TRBD1 (6 bases). Germline V gene data show CDR1 as SGHRS and CDR2 as YFSETQ. The CDR3 runs to 14 residues. V lost 4 bases to trimming and J lost 7 bases, with 14 bases between them. CDR3 region: CASSQTGRGEKLFF. CDR3 coding DNA: TGCGCCAGCAGCCAAACAGGGCGGGGTGAAAAACTGTTTTTT.

V and J are TRBV4-3 and TRBJ2-1, with 8 bases aligning to TRBD2. This CDR3 has 18 residues. The junction had 11 bases not matched to a gene; V was cut back by 0 bases and J by 4 bases. Per the germline V gene, CDR1 is LGHNA and CDR2 is YSLEER. Here the CDR3 reads CASSQEKLTSELYNEQFF. CDR3 nucleotide sequence: TGCGCCAGCAGCCAAGAAAAACTGACTAGCGAGTTGTACAATGAGCAGTTCTTC.

The CDR3 DNA sequence: TGTGCCAGCTCACCAGGCCACTACGAGCAGTACTTC. Translated: CASSPGHYEQYF. This rearrangement joins TRBV18 to TRBJ2-7; D gene uncertain. There are 12 residues in the CDR3. The germline gives CDR1 KGHSH, CDR2 LQKENI. The V and J ends lost 2 bases and 3 bases respectively, with 5 bases between them. Drawing the rest from reference TRBV18 and TRBJ2-7, the complete variable domain is NAGVMQNPRHLVRRRGQEARLRCSPMKGHSHVYWYRQLPEEGLKFMVYLQKENIIDESGMPKERFSAEFPKEGPSILRIQQVVRGDSAAYFCASSPGHYEQYFGPGTRLTVT.